This T cell receptor beta chain originates from a study of shared clonotypes between healthy human individuals. On this clone: Its cognate antigen is unknown.

Naive CD8 cells comprised CD45RO-negative, CCR7-positively selected cells, excluding terminally differentiated effector memory CD45RA+ cells. Profiled with immunoSEQ multiplex PCR; TCRdb holds only in-frame clones, not every one. The data show some 2 million clones, about 95% seen once. Study-level findings and limits: In general, naive subsets displayed greater estimated richness than memory subsets did. At large depth, rarefaction still showed sorted-subset sequencing to be incomplete.

The sequenced sample consisted of naive CD8+ T cells sorted from blood. The receptor was derived from a man younger than 35 in good health.

The CDR3, as DNA: TGTGCCAGCAGCCCCCGAATAGCGGGAGGTCCTGCCTACGAGCAGTACTTC. It translates to CASSPRIAGGPAYEQYF. This sequence joins TRBV7-8 and TRBJ2-7; TRBD2 matches 10 bases. This CDR3 contains 17 residues. Germline V gene data show CDR1 as SGHVS and CDR2 as FQNEAQ. V lost 5 bases and J lost 2; bases outside the gene matches: 12.